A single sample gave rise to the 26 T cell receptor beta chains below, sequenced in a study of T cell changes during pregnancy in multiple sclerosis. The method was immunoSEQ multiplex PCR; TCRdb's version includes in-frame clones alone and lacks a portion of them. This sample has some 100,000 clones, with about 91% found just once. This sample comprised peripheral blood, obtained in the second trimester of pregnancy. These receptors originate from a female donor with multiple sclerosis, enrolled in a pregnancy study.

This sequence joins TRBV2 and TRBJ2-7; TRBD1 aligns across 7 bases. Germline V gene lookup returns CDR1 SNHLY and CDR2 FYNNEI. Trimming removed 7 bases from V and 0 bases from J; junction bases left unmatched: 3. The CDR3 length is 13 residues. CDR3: CASKTGDSYEQYF. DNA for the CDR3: TGTGCCAGCAAAACAGGGGACTCCTACGAGCAGTACTTC.

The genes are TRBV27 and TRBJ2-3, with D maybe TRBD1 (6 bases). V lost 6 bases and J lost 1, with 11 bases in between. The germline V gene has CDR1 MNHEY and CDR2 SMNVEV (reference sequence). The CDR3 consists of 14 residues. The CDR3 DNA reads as TGTGCCAGCAGGAGGGGGAGTGGCACAGATACGCAGTATTTT. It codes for CASRRGSGTDTQYF.

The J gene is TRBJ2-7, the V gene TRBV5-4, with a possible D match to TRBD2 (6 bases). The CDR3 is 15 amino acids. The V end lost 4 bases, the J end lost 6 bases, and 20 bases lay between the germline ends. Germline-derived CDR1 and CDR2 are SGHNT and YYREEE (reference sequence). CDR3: CASSPGTATPLEQYF. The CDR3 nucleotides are TGTGCCAGCAGCCCAGGGACTGCGACCCCTCTCGAGCAGTACTTC.

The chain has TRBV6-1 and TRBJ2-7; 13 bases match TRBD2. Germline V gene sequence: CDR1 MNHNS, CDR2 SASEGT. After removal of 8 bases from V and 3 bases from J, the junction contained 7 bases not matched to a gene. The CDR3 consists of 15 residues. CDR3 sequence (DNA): TGTGCCAGCTCCCGGACTAGCGGGGGCCACTACGAGCAGTACTTC. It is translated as CASSRTSGGHYEQYF.

The CDR3 sequence: CASSQGHVGTSGFYNEQFF. The CDR3 nucleotides are TGTGCCAGCAGCCAAGGCCACGTAGGGACTAGCGGGTTCTACAATGAGCAGTTCTTC. This chain joins TRBV14 and TRBJ2-1, with TRBD2 matching 12 bases. CDR1 is SGHDN, CDR2 FVKESK, per germline. Losses at the gene ends were 1 base for V and 3 bases for J; bases not matched to a gene: 10. The CDR3 totals 19 residues.

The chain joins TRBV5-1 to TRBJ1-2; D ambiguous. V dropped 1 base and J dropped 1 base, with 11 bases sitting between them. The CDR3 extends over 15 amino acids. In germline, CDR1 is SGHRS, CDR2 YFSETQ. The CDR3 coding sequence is TGCGCCAGCAGCTTGAATATGGCAGATAACTATGGCTACACCTTC. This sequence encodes CASSLNMADNYGYTF.

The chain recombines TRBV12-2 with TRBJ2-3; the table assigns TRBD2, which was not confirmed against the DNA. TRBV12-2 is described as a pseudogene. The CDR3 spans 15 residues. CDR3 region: CASRFLADSTDTQYF. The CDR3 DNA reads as TGTGCAAGTCGCTTCCTAGCGGATAGCACAGATACGCAGTATTTT.

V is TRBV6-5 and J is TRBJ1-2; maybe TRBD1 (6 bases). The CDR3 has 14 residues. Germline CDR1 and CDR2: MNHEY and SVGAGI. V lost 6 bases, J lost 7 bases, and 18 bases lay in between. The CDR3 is CASRPQGSSGGYTF. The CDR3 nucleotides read TGTGCCAGCAGGCCACAGGGATCTTCGGGTGGCTACACCTTC.

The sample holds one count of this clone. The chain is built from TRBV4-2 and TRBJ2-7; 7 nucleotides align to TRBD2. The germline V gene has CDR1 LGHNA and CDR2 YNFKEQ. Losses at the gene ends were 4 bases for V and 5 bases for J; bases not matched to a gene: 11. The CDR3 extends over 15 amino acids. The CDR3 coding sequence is TGTGCCAGCAGCCCCCTGGGGGGGGGAATGGACGAGCAGTACTTC. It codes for CASSPLGGGMDEQYF.

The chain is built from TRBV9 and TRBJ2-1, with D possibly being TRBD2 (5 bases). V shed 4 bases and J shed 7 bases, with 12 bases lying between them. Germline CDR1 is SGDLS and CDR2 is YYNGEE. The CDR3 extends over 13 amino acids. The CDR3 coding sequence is TGTGCCAGCAGCCCTTCACCGGGGAATGAGCAGTTCTTC. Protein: CASSPSPGNEQFF. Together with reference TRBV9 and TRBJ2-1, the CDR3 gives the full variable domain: DSGVTQTPKHLITATGQRVTLRCSPRSGDLSVYWYQQSLDQGLQFLIQYYNGEERAKGNILERFSAQQFPDLHSELNLSSLELGDSALYFCASSPSPGNEQFFGPGTRLTVL.

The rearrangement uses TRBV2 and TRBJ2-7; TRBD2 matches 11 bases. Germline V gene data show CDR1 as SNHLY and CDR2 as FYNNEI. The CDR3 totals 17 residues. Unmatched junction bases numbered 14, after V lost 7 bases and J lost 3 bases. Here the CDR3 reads CASTPLAGGPPSYEQYF. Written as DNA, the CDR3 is TGTGCCAGCACCCCCCTAGCGGGAGGCCCTCCTAGCTACGAGCAGTACTTC.

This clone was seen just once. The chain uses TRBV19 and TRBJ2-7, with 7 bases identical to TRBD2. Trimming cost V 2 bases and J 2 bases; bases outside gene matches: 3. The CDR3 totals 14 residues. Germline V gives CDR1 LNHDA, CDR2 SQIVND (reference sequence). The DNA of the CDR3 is TGTGCCAGTAGTATAAGACTAGCTCCCTACGAGCAGTACTTC. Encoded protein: CASSIRLAPYEQYF.

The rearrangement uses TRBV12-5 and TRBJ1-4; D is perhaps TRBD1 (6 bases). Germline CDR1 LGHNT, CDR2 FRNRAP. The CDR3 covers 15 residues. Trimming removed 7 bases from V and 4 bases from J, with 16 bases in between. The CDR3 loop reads CASVQGQFFNEKLFF. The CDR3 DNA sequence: TGTGCTAGTGTCCAAGGACAGTTTTTTAATGAAAAACTGTTTTTT.

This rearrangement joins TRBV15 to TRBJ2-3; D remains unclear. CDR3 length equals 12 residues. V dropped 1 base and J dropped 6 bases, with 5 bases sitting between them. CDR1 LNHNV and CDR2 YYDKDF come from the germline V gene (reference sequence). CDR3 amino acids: CATSRVGDTQYF. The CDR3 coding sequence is TGTGCCACCAGCAGAGTGGGCGATACGCAGTATTTT.

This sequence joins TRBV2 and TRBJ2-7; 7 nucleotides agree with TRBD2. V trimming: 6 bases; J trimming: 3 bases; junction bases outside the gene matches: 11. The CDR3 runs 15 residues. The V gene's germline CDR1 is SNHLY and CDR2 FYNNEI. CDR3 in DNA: TGTGCCAGCAGGGGAGGGCTAGCGGAGAGCTACGAGCAGTACTTC. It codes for CASRGGLAESYEQYF.

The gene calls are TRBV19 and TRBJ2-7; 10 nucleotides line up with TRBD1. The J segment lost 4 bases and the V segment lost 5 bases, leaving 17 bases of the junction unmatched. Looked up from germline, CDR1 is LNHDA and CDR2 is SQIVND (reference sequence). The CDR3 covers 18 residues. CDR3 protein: CASSLGIPSGTGVYEQYF. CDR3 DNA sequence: TGTGCCAGTAGTTTAGGGATCCCTTCCGGGACAGGGGTTTACGAGCAGTACTTC. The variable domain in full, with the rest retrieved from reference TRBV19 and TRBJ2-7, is DGGITQSPKYLFRKEGQNVTLSCEQNLNHDAMYWYRQDPGQGLRLIYYSQIVNDFQKGDIAEGYSVSREKKESFPLTVTSAQKNPTAFYLCASSLGIPSGTGVYEQYFGPGTRLTVT.

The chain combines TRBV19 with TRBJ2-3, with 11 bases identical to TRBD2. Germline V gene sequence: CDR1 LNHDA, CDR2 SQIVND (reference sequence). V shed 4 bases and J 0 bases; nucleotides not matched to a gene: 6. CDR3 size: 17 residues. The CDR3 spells CASSTPGLAGSTDTQYF. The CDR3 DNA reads TGTGCCAGTAGTACTCCCGGACTAGCGGGTAGCACAGATACGCAGTATTTT.

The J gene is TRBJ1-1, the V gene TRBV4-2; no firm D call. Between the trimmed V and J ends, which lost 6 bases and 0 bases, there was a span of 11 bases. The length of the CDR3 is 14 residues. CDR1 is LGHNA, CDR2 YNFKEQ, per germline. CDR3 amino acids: CASSPGVMNTEAFF. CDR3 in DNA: TGTGCCAGCAGTCCGGGAGTTATGAACACTGAAGCTTTCTTT.

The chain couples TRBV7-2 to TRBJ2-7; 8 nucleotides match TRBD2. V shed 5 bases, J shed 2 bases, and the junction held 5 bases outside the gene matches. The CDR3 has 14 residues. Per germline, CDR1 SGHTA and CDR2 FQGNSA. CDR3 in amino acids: CASSPAGVPYEQYF. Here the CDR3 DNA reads TGTGCCAGCAGCCCAGCGGGAGTTCCCTACGAGCAGTACTTC.

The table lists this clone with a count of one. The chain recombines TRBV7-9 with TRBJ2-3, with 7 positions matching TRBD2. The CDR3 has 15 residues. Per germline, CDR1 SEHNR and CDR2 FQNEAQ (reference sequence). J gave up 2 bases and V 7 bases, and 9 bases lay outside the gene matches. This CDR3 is CASTSSGTSTDTQYF. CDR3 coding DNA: TGTGCCAGCACCTCAAGCGGGACGTCCACAGATACGCAGTATTTT. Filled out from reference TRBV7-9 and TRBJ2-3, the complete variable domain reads DTGVSQNPRHKITKRGQNVTFRCDPISEHNRLYWYRQTLGQGPEFLTYFQNEAQLEKSRLLSDRFSAERPKGSFSTLEIQRTEQGDSAMYLCASTSSGTSTDTQYFGPGTRLTVL.

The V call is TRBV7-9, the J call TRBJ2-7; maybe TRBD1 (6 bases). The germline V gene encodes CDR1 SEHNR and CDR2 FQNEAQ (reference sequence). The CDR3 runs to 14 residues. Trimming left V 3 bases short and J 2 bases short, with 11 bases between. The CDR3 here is CASSFVTGPYEQYF. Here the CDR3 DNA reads TGTGCCAGCAGCTTCGTGACAGGACCCTACGAGCAGTACTTC.

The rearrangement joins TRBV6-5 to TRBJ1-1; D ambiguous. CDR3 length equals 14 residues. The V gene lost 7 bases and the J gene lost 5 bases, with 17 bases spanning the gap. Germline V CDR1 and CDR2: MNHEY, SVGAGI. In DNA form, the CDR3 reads TGTGCCAGCACCGTTACTTCCGCGGGAACTGAAGCTTTCTTT. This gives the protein CASTVTSAGTEAFF.

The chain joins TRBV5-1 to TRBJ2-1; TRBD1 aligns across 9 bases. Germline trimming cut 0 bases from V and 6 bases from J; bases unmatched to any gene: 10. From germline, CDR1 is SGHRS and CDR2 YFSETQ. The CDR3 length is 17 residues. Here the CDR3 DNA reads TGCGCCAGCAGCTTGGAGGGCTACAGGGGGCGAGGCAATGAGCAGTTCTTC. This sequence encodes CASSLEGYRGRGNEQFF.

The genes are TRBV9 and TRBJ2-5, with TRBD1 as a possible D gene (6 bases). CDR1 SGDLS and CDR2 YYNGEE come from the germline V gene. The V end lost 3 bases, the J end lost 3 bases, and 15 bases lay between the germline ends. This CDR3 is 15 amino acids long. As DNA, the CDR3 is TGTGCCAGCAGCGAGCGGACAGTGAAAGAAGAGACCCAGTACTTC. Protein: CASSERTVKEETQYF.

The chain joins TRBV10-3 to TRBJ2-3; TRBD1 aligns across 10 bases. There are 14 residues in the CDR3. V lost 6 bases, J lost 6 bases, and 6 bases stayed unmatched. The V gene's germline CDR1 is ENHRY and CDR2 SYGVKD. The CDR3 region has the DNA TGTGCCATCAGGGACAGGGGGATTTCCGATACGCAGTATTTT. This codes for CAIRDRGISDTQYF.

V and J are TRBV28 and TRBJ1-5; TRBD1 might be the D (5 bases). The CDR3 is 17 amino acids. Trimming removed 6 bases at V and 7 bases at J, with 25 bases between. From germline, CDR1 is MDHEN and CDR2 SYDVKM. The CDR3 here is CASRSWTGSPGGQPQHF. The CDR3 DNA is TGTGCCAGCAGAAGCTGGACTGGATCACCCGGGGGGCAGCCCCAGCATTTT.